The 13 T cell receptor beta chains presented below share a single source sample, sequenced in a study of shared clonotypes between healthy human individuals. This table comes from immunoSEQ multiplex PCR, and its TCRdb copy is limited to in-frame clones, with some not included. The data hold about 450,000 clones, with 79% observed a single time. Input material: PBMCs. The receptors come from a woman aged 40 to 55 in good health. Some clones in this sample may be carry-over from other donors' samples.

This clone was observed a handful of times. V and J are TRBV10-1 and TRBJ2-7; no definite D call. The CDR3 length is 15 residues. The germline CDR1 and CDR2 sequences are WNHNN and SYGVQD (reference sequence). With 6 bases removed from V and 5 bases from J, the gap between germline ends came to 20 bases. CDR3 amino acids: CASRGRRNLGHEQYF. DNA for the CDR3: TGCGCCAGCAGAGGACGACGGAATCTGGGCCACGAGCAGTACTTC.

The chain is built from TRBV11-2 and TRBJ2-3; TRBD2 matches at 9 bases. V trimming: 2 bases; J trimming: 4 bases; junction bases outside the gene matches: 4. Germline V gives CDR1 SGHAT, CDR2 FQNNGV. The CDR3 contains 15 residues. CDR3 sequence: CASSLLRGGADTQYF. The CDR3 nucleotides read TGTGCCAGCAGCTTATTGCGGGGGGGTGCAGATACGCAGTATTTT.

This clone was counted a single time. V gene TRBV7-8 combines with J gene TRBJ2-7; TRBD1 aligns across 9 bases. Per germline, CDR1 SGHVS and CDR2 FQNEAQ. CDR3 length: 15 residues. V lost 6 bases to trimming and J lost 5 bases; unmatched junction nucleotides: 11. The CDR3, as DNA: TGTGCCAGCAGTCCTCCCCGGACAGGGGAGGACGAGCAGTACTTC. This encodes CASSPPRTGEDEQYF.

This chain connects TRBV27 to TRBJ1-5; no clear D gene. Between the trimmed V and J ends, which lost 4 bases and 0 bases, there was a span of 10 bases. This CDR3 region has 15 residues. Per the germline V gene, CDR1 is MNHEY and CDR2 is SMNVEV (reference sequence). The CDR3, as DNA: TGTGCCAGCAGTTCACGAAGTAATAGCAATCAGCCCCAGCATTTT. Translation gives CASSSRSNSNQPQHF.

The chain has TRBV27 and TRBJ2-3; D is ambiguous. CDR3 length equals 16 residues. Per germline, CDR1 MNHEY and CDR2 SMNVEV (reference sequence). Trimming left V 5 bases short and J 6 bases short, with 21 bases between. Here the CDR3 reads CASSPPDRGNVDTQYF. The CDR3 nucleotides read TGTGCCAGCAGTCCGCCGGACCGCGGCAATGTCGATACGCAGTATTTT.

V is TRBV2 and J is TRBJ1-1; D is unclear. V shed 4 bases and J shed 8 bases, with 8 bases lying between them. Germline values: CDR1 SNHLY, CDR2 FYNNEI. This CDR3 spans 11 amino acids. The chain's CDR3 is CASSVGLEAFF. The DNA for the CDR3 is TGTGCCAGCAGTGTGGGATTAGAAGCTTTCTTT.

The CDR3 DNA sequence: TGTGCCAGTAGTATATGGGGCGGGATGGGTCTCTCCTACAATGAGCAGTTCTTC. Protein product: CASSIWGGMGLSYNEQFF. The rearrangement links TRBV19 to TRBJ2-1; TRBD2 is a possible D gene (6 bases). Per germline, CDR1 LNHDA and CDR2 SQIVND (reference sequence). This CDR3 has 18 residues. Trimming pared 2 bases from V and 0 bases from J, leaving 17 bases between.

This chain connects TRBV28 to TRBJ1-5, with a possible D match to TRBD1 (5 bases). Germline CDR1 and CDR2: MDHEN and SYDVKM. The CDR3 contains 14 residues. The V end was cut by 2 bases, the J end by 6 bases, with 11 bases between. CDR3 loop: CASSLGGWGQPQHF. In DNA, the CDR3 is TGTGCCAGCAGTTTAGGGGGGTGGGGTCAGCCCCAGCATTTT.

A few counts support this clone. The chain uses TRBV9 and TRBJ2-1; D is unclear. Trimming took off 7 bases at V and 4 bases at J, with 18 bases between the two ends. The CDR3 runs 15 residues. Germline assignment: CDR1 SGDLS and CDR2 YYNGEE. CDR3 DNA sequence: TGTGCCAGCTCTAGGAGAGACGCCGGTTACAATGAGCAGTTCTTC. Translating it yields CASSRRDAGYNEQFF.

This chain connects TRBV19 to TRBJ1-2, with D unclear. Germline V gene lookup returns CDR1 LNHDA and CDR2 SQIVND (reference sequence). V lost 6 bases, J lost 5 bases, and 16 bases lay in between. The CDR3 spans 14 residues. The CDR3 sequence: CASSYGAAGYGYTF. CDR3 DNA: TGTGCCAGTAGCTATGGAGCGGCGGGTTATGGCTACACCTTC.

The chain is built from TRBV28 and TRBJ1-1; 7 positions match TRBD1. Trimming took 6 bases from V and 0 from J; bases not matched to a gene: 1. This CDR3 spans 13 amino acids. Germline values: CDR1 MDHEN, CDR2 SYDVKM. This chain's CDR3 is CASRTGMNTEAFF. The CDR3 DNA follows: TGTGCCAGCAGGACAGGGATGAACACTGAAGCTTTCTTT.

The rearrangement uses TRBV5-1 and TRBJ1-1, with D perhaps TRBD1 (6 bases). Germline V lookup: CDR1 SGHRS, CDR2 YFSETQ. The CDR3 sequence is 13 residues long. V was shortened by 9 bases and J by 0 bases, with 12 bases between the two germline ends. CDR3 sequence: CATQRDMNTEAFF. The CDR3 region has the DNA TGCGCCACACAACGGGACATGAACACTGAAGCTTTCTTT.

The chain is built from TRBV15 and TRBJ1-3, with 7 bases lining up with TRBD1. J was trimmed by 0 bases and V by 3 bases; bases with no gene match: 11. Germline V gene lookup returns CDR1 LNHNV and CDR2 YYDKDF (reference sequence). This CDR3 has 18 amino acids. The CDR3 loop is CATSSPSQGPYSGNTIYF. Written as DNA, the CDR3 is TGTGCCACCAGCAGCCCCTCACAGGGGCCGTACTCTGGAAACACCATATATTTT.